Sequencing of this TCR beta chain was carried out in a study of CD8 T cells in Susac syndrome. V lost 5 bases, J lost 4 bases, and 3 bases stayed unmatched. The germline gives CDR1 LGHNA, CDR2 YNFKEQ. The CDR3 has 13 amino acids. About 0.5 to 1 ug RNA was reverse transcribed with random hexamers. TCRdb re-called the immunoSEQ multiplex PCR reads with MiXCR, one entry per CDR3 protein. The sample contains a few hundred thousand distinct CDR3 sequences, 95% of which appear only once. From blood CD8+ and CD4+ T cells, the TCR beta chain was sequenced. Sequencing used CD4+ T cells from PBMCs. This chain links TRBV4-2 with TRBJ2-3; TRBD2 agrees at 7 bases. The TCR comes from a human donor with multiple sclerosis. For the CDR3, the DNA is TGTGCCAGCAGCACTGGACTAGCAGATACGCAGTATTTT. The encoded protein is CASSTGLADTQYF.